One TCR beta chain is described in this entry. Its cognate antigen is unknown. No donor was unhealthy or non-Caucasian. The data are from a study of identical twins. Regarding the study as a whole: Where out-of-frame alpha sequences were twin-shared, they showed excess low generation probability.

The germline CDR1 and CDR2 sequences are MNHEY and SVGAGI. Trimming cost V 5 bases and J 4 bases, with 11 bases left between them. This CDR3 is built from 13 residues. TCRdb re-analysed the 5' RACE reads in MiXCR, keeping a single row per CDR3 protein. The data contain 1.5 million to 2 million distinct CDR3 sequences, roughly a third of them singletons. The receptor comes from a newborn girl in good health. V is TRBV6-5 and J is TRBJ1-1, with a weak D call TRBD1 (5 bases). Sequencing was carried out using cord blood. CDR3 amino acids: CASSPPQGTEAFF. In DNA, the CDR3 is TGTGCCAGCAGTCCCCCCCAGGGCACTGAAGCTTTCTTT.